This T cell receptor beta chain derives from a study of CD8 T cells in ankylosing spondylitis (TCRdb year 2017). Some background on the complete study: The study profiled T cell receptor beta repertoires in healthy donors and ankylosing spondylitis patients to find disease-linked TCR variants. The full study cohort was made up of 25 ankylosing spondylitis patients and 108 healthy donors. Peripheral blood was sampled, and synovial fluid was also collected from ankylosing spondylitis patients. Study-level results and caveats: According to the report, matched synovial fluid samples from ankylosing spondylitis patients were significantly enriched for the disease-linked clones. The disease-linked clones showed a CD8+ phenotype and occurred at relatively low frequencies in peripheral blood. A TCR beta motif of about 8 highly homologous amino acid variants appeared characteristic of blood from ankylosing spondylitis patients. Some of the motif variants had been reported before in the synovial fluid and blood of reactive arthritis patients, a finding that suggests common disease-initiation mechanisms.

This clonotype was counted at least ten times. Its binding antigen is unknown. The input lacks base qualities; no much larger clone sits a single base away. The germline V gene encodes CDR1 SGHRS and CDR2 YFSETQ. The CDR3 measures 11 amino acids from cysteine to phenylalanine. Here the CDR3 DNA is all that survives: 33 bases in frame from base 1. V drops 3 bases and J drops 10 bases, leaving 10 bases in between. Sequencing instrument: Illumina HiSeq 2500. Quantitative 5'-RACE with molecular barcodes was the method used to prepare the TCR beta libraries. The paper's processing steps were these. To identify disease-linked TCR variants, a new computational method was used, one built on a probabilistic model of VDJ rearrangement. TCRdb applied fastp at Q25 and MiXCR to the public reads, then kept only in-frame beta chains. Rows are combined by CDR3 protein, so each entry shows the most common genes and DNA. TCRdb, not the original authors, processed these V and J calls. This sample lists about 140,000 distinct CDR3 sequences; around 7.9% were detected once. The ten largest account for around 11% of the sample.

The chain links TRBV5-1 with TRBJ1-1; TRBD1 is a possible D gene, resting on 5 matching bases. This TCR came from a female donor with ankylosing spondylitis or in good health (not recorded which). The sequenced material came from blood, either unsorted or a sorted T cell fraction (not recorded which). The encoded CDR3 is CASSSERGAFF. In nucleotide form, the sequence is TGCGCCAGCAGCTCCGAAAGGGGAGCTTTCTTT.